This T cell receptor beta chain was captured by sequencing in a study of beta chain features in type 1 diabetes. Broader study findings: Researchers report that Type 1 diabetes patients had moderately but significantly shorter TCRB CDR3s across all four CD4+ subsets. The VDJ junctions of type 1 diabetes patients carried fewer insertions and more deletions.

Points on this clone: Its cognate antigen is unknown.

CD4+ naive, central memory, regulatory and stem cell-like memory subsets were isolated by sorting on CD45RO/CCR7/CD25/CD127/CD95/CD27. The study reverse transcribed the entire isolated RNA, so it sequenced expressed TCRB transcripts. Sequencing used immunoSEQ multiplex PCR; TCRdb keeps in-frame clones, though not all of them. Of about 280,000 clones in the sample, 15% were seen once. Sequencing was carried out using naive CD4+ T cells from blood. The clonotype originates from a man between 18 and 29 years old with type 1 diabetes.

CDR3 DNA: TGTGCCTGGGGACAGGGACTGGGAAACACCATATATTTT. Residues: CAWGQGLGNTIYF. The J gene is TRBJ1-3, the V gene TRBV30; 8 bases match TRBD1. Germline V lookup: CDR1 GTSNPN, CDR2 SVGIG (reference sequence). This CDR3 spans 13 amino acids. Losses at the gene ends were 5 bases for V and 4 bases for J; bases not matched to a gene: 4.